The 16 T cell receptor beta chains listed next were all sequenced from one sample in a study of T cell repertoires in cytomegalovirus infection (dated by TCRdb to the late 2010s). Read against the paper, the sample's treatment or condition label means: in vitro stimulation with specific CMV peptide epitopes to enrich CMV-specific T cells. Their antigen targets remain unknown. The reads were generated on an Illumina HiSeq 1500. TCRdb reworked the public reads: Q25 trimming with fastp, MiXCR clone assembly, productive beta chains retained. Here each entry gathers all rows of one CDR3 protein and keeps the most common genes and DNA. The sample contains under 300,000 distinct CDR3 sequences, 20% to 25% of them found a single time. The ten largest clones represent roughly a fifth of the sample. Specimen: cultured PBMCs, collected from culture after CMV antigen stimulation. These receptors all come from a human donor in good health (CMV status not recorded). Some clones in this sample may be carry-over from other donors' samples.

There are many counts of this clonotype. The rearrangement links TRBV7-8 to TRBJ2-1; D gene uncertain. CDR3 length: 13 amino acids. V gave up 0 bases and J gave up 9 bases, with 9 bases separating them. Germline loops: CDR1 SGHVS, CDR2 FQNEAQ. DNA for the CDR3: TGTGCCAGCAGCTTAGCGGGGTCGGGTGAGCAGTTCTTC. It translates to CASSLAGSGEQFF. The variable domain in full, completed from reference TRBV7-8 and TRBJ2-1, reads GAGVSQSPRYKVAKRGQDVALRCDPISGHVSLFWYQQALGQGPEFLTYFQNEAQLDKSGLPSDRFFAERPEGSVSTLKIQRTQQEDSAVYLCASSLAGSGEQFFGPGTRLTVL.

This clonotype occurred a few times. This chain joins TRBV7-9 and TRBJ1-3, with D hard to call. Germline CDR1 reads SEHNR; CDR2 reads FQNEAQ (reference sequence). This CDR3 region has 16 residues. V lost 6 bases and J lost 3, with 18 bases in between. CDR3 nucleotide sequence: TGTGCCAGCAGGCCTTATCTTCCGGCCGGTGGAAACACCATATATTTT. Translation: CASRPYLPAGGNTIYF.

This clonotype was counted only a few times. The rearrangement links TRBV18 to TRBJ2-3, with D unresolved. The V end was cut by 0 bases, the J end by 1 base, with 11 bases between. Germline loops: CDR1 KGHSH, CDR2 LQKENI. The CDR3 sequence is 16 residues long. The CDR3 DNA follows: TGTGCCAGCTCACCACCGGCTAGTTCGCGCACAGATACGCAGTATTTT. It codes for CASSPPASSRTDTQYF.

The chain links TRBV14 to TRBJ1-2; no reliable D call. CDR1 is SGHDN and CDR2 is FVKESK in the germline V gene. V lost 0 bases, J lost 3 bases, and 8 bases lay in between. The CDR3 runs 14 residues. CDR3 residues: CASSQESRYYGYTF. CDR3 in DNA: TGTGCCAGCAGCCAAGAGAGTCGGTACTATGGCTACACCTTC.

This clonotype was picked up many times. The chain couples TRBV11-2 to TRBJ2-6; D may be TRBD1 (6 bases). The V end was cut by 5 bases, the J end by 4 bases, with 12 bases between. Germline assignment: CDR1 SGHAT and CDR2 FQNNGV. The CDR3 covers 15 residues. The CDR3 region has the DNA TGTGCCAGCAGCCCACAGGGATCCGGGGCCAACGTCCTGACTTTC. Translating it yields CASSPQGSGANVLTF.

The table lists this clonotype with a few counts. This chain joins TRBV6-6 and TRBJ2-7; the match to TRBD2 covers 10 bases. The CDR3 contains 15 residues. The J segment lost 5 bases and the V segment lost 7 bases, leaving 11 bases of the junction unmatched. From germline, CDR1 is MNHNY and CDR2 SVGAGI (reference sequence). CDR3 DNA sequence: TGTGCCAGCACTTTAGTGAGCGGGAGGGGTGACGAGCAGTACTTC. As protein: CASTLVSGRGDEQYF.

This chain uses TRBV6-2 or TRBV6-3 with TRBJ2-7; 9 nucleotides match TRBD1. Trimming cost V 6 bases and J 5 bases; bases outside gene matches: 11. From germline, CDR1 is MNHEY and CDR2 SVGEGT. The CDR3 consists of 15 residues. The CDR3 is CASSIRTGVRNEQYV. The CDR3 region has the DNA TGTGCCAGCAGCATACGGACAGGGGTTAGGAACGAGCAGTACGTC.

This clonotype was picked up a small number of times. This chain uses TRBV11-2 with TRBJ2-1; D gene ambiguous. Germline CDR1 reads SGHAT; CDR2 reads FQNNGV. The CDR3 is 12 residues long. V was pared by 3 bases and J by 9 bases, with 9 bases between. The CDR3 region is CASSFSTLEQFF. CDR3 DNA: TGTGCCAGCAGCTTCTCTACTCTTGAGCAGTTCTTC.

This clonotype occurred a few times. This chain uses TRBV2 with TRBJ2-1, with a tentative D call TRBD2 (6 bases). This CDR3 has 15 residues. Deletions cut 4 bases from V and 5 bases from J, with 15 bases between. In germline, CDR1 is SNHLY, CDR2 FYNNEI. CDR3 sequence reads: CASSAETSLHNEQFF. The CDR3 nucleotides are TGTGCCAGCAGTGCCGAGACTAGTCTCCACAATGAGCAGTTCTTC.

The chain is built from TRBV20-1 and TRBJ2-3; 7 bases are a match to TRBD2. Germline CDR1 reads DFQATT; CDR2 reads SNEGSKA (reference sequence). The CDR3 spans 14 residues. The trim removed 2 bases at V and 4 bases at J, leaving 6 bases unmatched. CDR3 sequence reads: CSARPPTSADTQYF. CDR3 sequence (DNA): TGCAGTGCTAGACCCCCAACTAGCGCAGATACGCAGTATTTT.

Ten or more counts support this clonotype. The J gene is TRBJ1-5, the V gene TRBV7-2; perhaps TRBD1 as D (6 bases). CDR1 is SGHTA, CDR2 FQGNSA, per germline. V was shortened by 5 bases and J by 4 bases, with 15 bases between the two germline ends. This CDR3 has 15 amino acids. CDR3 protein: CASSPLGGGNQPQHF. CDR3 DNA sequence: TGTGCCAGCAGCCCCTTAGGAGGGGGGAATCAGCCCCAGCATTTT. Full variable domain (missing parts from reference TRBV7-2 and TRBJ1-5): GAGVSQSPSNKVTEKGKDVELRCDPISGHTALYWYRQSLGQGLEFLIYFQGNSAPDKSGLPSDRFSAERTGGSVSTLTIQRTQQEDSAVYLCASSPLGGGNQPQHFGDGTRLSIL.

J is TRBJ2-7 and V is TRBV12-3 or TRBV12-4; D is unclear. The germline V and J ends were trimmed by 6 bases and 1 base, with 16 bases remaining between them. The CDR3 is 15 residues long. The CDR3 coding sequence is TGTGCCAGCAGCTTACCCACCTCTTCGTCCTACGAGCAGTACTTC. Its protein product is CASSLPTSSSYEQYF.

This sequence joins TRBV7-2 and TRBJ2-5; 14 positions match TRBD2. This CDR3 has 16 amino acids. The ends lost 4 bases at V and 6 bases at J; junction bases unmatched: 7. The germline gives CDR1 SGHTA, CDR2 FQGNSA. The CDR3 DNA is TGTGCCAGCAGCTCGGGACTAGCGGGAGTGGGAAAGACCCAGTACTTC. The encoded protein is CASSSGLAGVGKTQYF.

The chain has TRBV6-2 or TRBV6-3 and TRBJ2-2; D perhaps matches TRBD2 (5 bases). The V gene's germline CDR1 is MNHEY and CDR2 SVGEGT. V lost 4 bases, J lost 2 bases, and 11 bases lay in between. This CDR3 spans 15 amino acids. This chain's CDR3 is CASSSTRGNTGELFF. In nucleotides, the CDR3 is TGTGCCAGCAGTTCGACACGGGGAAACACCGGGGAGCTGTTTTTT.

This clonotype was detected a few times. The J gene is TRBJ2-1, the V gene TRBV19; the D is unclear. Trimming cost V 2 bases and J 0 bases, with 8 bases left between them. The germline V gene has CDR1 LNHDA and CDR2 SQIVND (reference sequence). The CDR3 is 15 amino acids. The CDR3 DNA sequence: TGTGCCAGTAGTATAATGGAGAGCTCCTACAATGAGCAGTTCTTC. This encodes CASSIMESSYNEQFF.

This rearrangement joins TRBV20-1 to TRBJ2-3, with 10 bases lining up with TRBD1. Germline trimming cut 6 bases from V and 3 bases from J; bases unmatched to any gene: 9. Germline loops: CDR1 DFQATT, CDR2 SNEGSKA (reference sequence). The CDR3 contains 15 residues. CDR3 nucleotide sequence: TGCAGTGCACCCACCCCGGGACAGGGGACAGATACGCAGTATTTT. Amino acids: CSAPTPGQGTDTQYF.